Listed here are 26 T cell receptor beta chains from one sample, sequenced in a study of identical twins. One entry per CDR3 protein, called by TCRdb with MiXCR from the 5' RACE reads. The top ten hold 0.27% of the sample, which has some 1,700,000 distinct CDR3 sequences, around a third seen once. Sequencing was carried out using cord blood. These receptors came from a newborn girl in good health.

This clonotype was seen a few times. The CDR3 protein is CASSLRGLDYEQYF. The CDR3 nucleotides read TGCGCCAGCAGCCTCCGGGGGCTCGACTACGAGCAGTACTTC. This chain joins TRBV4-1 and TRBJ2-7, with D perhaps assigned TRBD1 or TRBD2 (6 bases each). The germline CDR1 and CDR2 sequences are MGHRA and YSYEKL. V lost 4 bases and J 3 bases, leaving 13 bases between the germline ends. CDR3 length: 14 residues.

This rearrangement joins TRBV11-2 to TRBJ2-7; 7 bases fit TRBD2. From germline, CDR1 is SGHAT and CDR2 FQNNGV. This CDR3 contains 15 residues. Trimming removed 4 bases from V and 7 bases from J; junction bases left unmatched: 13. This CDR3 is CASSWTTGGRNEQYF. CDR3 sequence (DNA): TGTGCCAGCAGCTGGACTACGGGGGGACGCAATGAGCAGTACTTC.

This clonotype has just a few counts. The chain combines TRBV20-1 with TRBJ2-7; 7 nucleotides align to TRBD1. The J segment lost 3 bases and the V segment lost 2 bases, leaving 4 bases of the junction unmatched. Germline V gene sequence: CDR1 DFQATT, CDR2 SNEGSKA (reference sequence). The CDR3 loop spans 13 amino acids. CDR3 amino acids: CSARLTGSYEQYF. The DNA for the CDR3 is TGCAGTGCTAGATTGACAGGGAGCTACGAGCAGTACTTC.

The rearrangement joins TRBV6-1 to TRBJ1-4; D gene unclear. The CDR3 is 14 residues long. The ends were cut back, 4 bases at V and 7 bases at J, with 13 bases in the middle. In germline, CDR1 is MNHNS, CDR2 SASEGT. CDR3 in amino acids: CASSGEPRGEKLFF. The CDR3 DNA reads as TGTGCCAGCAGTGGAGAGCCACGCGGTGAAAAACTGTTTTTT.

This clonotype was recorded a few times. The chain joins TRBV5-1 to TRBJ2-5; D may be TRBD1 or TRBD2 (5 bases each). The J call may not be correct, given that the DNA end is closer to TRBJ2-7. CDR3 length: 15 amino acids. CDR1 SGHRS and CDR2 YFSETQ come from the germline V gene. The CDR3, as DNA: TGCGCCAGCAGCCCCGGCTCGGCAGGGAGTGACGAGCAGTACTTC. Translating gives CASSPGSAGSDEQYF.

The chain couples TRBV20-1 to TRBJ2-7; either TRBD1 or TRBD2 may fit D (5 bases each). This CDR3 comprises 13 residues. The germline V gene encodes CDR1 DFQATT and CDR2 SNEGSKA (reference sequence). Trimming took off 5 bases at V and 0 bases at J, with 11 bases between the two ends. Written as DNA, the CDR3 is TGCAGTGCTTCCGGGGCCTTCTCCTACGAGCAGTACTTC. Its translation is CSASGAFSYEQYF.

The chain joins TRBV5-5 to TRBJ2-2, with D perhaps matching TRBD1 (6 bases). Germline-derived CDR1 and CDR2 are SGHKS and YYEKEE (reference sequence). V lost 5 bases and J 6 bases, leaving 11 bases between the germline ends. CDR3 length: 13 residues. DNA of the CDR3: TGTGCCAGCAGGAATCAGGGGTCCGGGGAGCTGTTTTTT. Translating gives CASRNQGSGELFF.

There are many counts of this clonotype. The chain carries TRBV12-3 or TRBV12-4 and TRBJ2-3; 7 nucleotides line up with TRBD1. The J segment lost 0 bases and the V segment lost 2 bases, leaving 11 bases of the junction unmatched. This CDR3 has 18 amino acids. CDR3 residues: CASSLRQGRGTSTDTQYF. CDR3 bases: TGTGCCAGCAGTTTACGACAGGGAAGGGGTACTAGCACAGATACGCAGTATTTT.

This rearrangement joins TRBV20-1 to TRBJ2-1; 14 bases fit TRBD2. The CDR3 is made up of 15 amino acids. V lost 6 bases, J lost 4 bases, and 5 bases stayed unmatched. The germline CDR1 and CDR2 sequences are DFQATT and SNEGSKA (reference sequence). The CDR3 DNA sequence: TGCAGTGCAACGACTAGCGGGGGGGCTTACAATGAGCAGTTCTTC. Encoded protein: CSATTSGGAYNEQFF.

The table lists this clonotype with many counts. The chain couples TRBV12-3 or TRBV12-4 to TRBJ2-5; 7 nucleotides match TRBD2. The length of the CDR3 is 14 residues. J was trimmed by 5 bases and V by 2 bases; bases with no gene match: 5. The CDR3 protein is CASSLSQGGETQYF. As DNA, the CDR3 is TGTGCCAGCAGTTTATCCCAGGGAGGGGAGACCCAGTACTTC.

The chain employs TRBV7-9 and TRBJ2-5, with a weak D call TRBD2 (5 bases). Trimming shortened V by 5 bases and J by 11 bases, and 18 bases separated the two germline ends. The CDR3 covers 13 residues. The germline CDR1 and CDR2 sequences are SEHNR and FQNEAQ (reference sequence). The CDR3 region has the DNA TGTGCCAGCAGCGCTACTAGTCCGCATGAGCAGTACTTC. This codes for CASSATSPHEQYF.

J is TRBJ1-1 and V is TRBV29-1; D might be TRBD1 (6 bases). This CDR3 contains 15 residues. V was clipped by 1 base and J by 0 bases, with 12 bases between them. Per the germline V gene, CDR1 is SQVTM and CDR2 is ANQGSEA. The CDR3 sequence: CSVEATGLMNTEAFF. The CDR3, as DNA: TGCAGCGTTGAAGCCACAGGGCTCATGAACACTGAAGCTTTCTTT.

This chain joins TRBV9 and TRBJ1-1, with TRBD1 as a possible D gene (6 bases). The germline V gene has CDR1 SGDLS and CDR2 YYNGEE. Trimming cost V 0 bases and J 8 bases, with 11 bases left between them. The CDR3 consists of 13 residues. CDR3 sequence: CASSVEQGTEAFF. The DNA of the CDR3 is TGTGCCAGCAGCGTAGAGCAGGGGACCGAAGCTTTCTTT.

This chain uses TRBV4-2 with TRBJ2-2; 9 positions agree with TRBD2. V gave up 2 bases and J gave up 3 bases; unmatched junction bases: 4. The V gene's germline CDR1 is LGHNA and CDR2 YNFKEQ. The CDR3 length is 16 residues. CDR3 in amino acids: CASSQPSGVYTGELFF. For the CDR3, the DNA is TGTGCCAGCAGCCAACCTAGCGGGGTTTACACCGGGGAGCTGTTTTTT.

About this clonotype itself: This may arise from a read error, as a much more abundant clone is one base away. The V gene is TRBV6-5, the J gene TRBJ1-2; TRBD1 is a possible D gene (6 bases). CDR1 is MNHEY, CDR2 SVGAGI, per germline. The CDR3 consists of 13 residues. CDR3: CASGYNRDYGYTF. The DNA for the CDR3 is TGTGCCAGCGGTTACAACAGGGACTATGGCTACACCTTC.

The chain carries TRBV20-1 and TRBJ2-3, with 7 bases matching TRBD2. Germline CDR1 and CDR2: DFQATT and SNEGSKA (reference sequence). The V segment lost 6 bases and the J segment 4 bases; nucleotides outside the gene matches: 13. CDR3 length equals 15 residues. The CDR3 sequence: CSAKRGGGRADTQYF. Here the CDR3 DNA reads TGCAGTGCCAAGCGTGGGGGGGGAAGAGCAGATACGCAGTATTTT.

This chain uses TRBV6-1 with TRBJ2-4; D not certain. The end of the DNA aligns better with TRBJ2-7, so the J call may be wrong. Germline-derived CDR1 and CDR2 are MNHNS and SASEGT. The CDR3 extends over 13 amino acids. Here the CDR3 DNA reads TGTGCCACCGCCACGGGTCGAGTCTACGAGCAGTACTTC. Protein: CATATGRVYEQYF.

V gene TRBV20-1 combines with J gene TRBJ2-3, with 15 positions matching TRBD2. The CDR3 has 18 residues. J lost 2 bases, V lost 1 base, and 7 bases had no gene match. Germline V gene data show CDR1 as DFQATT and CDR2 as SNEGSKA (reference sequence). CDR3 in DNA: TGCAGTGCTAGAGTCCGGACTAGCGGGGGGGCCGCCACAGATACGCAGTATTTT. It is translated as CSARVRTSGGAATDTQYF.

To note about this clonotype: Given a much more abundant clone one base away, this may be a read error. This sequence joins TRBV12-3 or TRBV12-4 and TRBJ2-5; the D gene is possibly TRBD2 (7 bases). Near its end, the DNA agrees better with TRBJ2-7, so the J call may be wrong. The CDR3 is 14 amino acids. CDR3 nucleotide sequence: TGTGCCAGCAGTAAGGGTCGGGGGGCTTTCGAGCAGTACTTC. This gives the protein CASSKGRGAFEQYF.

This clonotype showed up just a few times. This chain uses TRBV24-1 with TRBJ2-1, with D perhaps TRBD2 (5 bases). Per germline, CDR1 KGHDR and CDR2 SFDVKD. The V end was cut by 4 bases, the J end by 4 bases, with 13 bases between. The CDR3 has 15 residues. The CDR3 nucleotides read TGTGCCACCAGTGACCGCGTTCGGGGATACAATGAGCAGTTCTTC. It is translated as CATSDRVRGYNEQFF.

The rearrangement joins TRBV3-1 to TRBJ1-1; 7 nucleotides align to TRBD1. The CDR3 runs 14 residues. The trim removed 2 bases at V and 8 bases at J, leaving 8 bases unmatched. Germline V gene data show CDR1 as LGHDT and CDR2 as YNNKEL (reference sequence). DNA of the CDR3: TGTGCCAGCAGCCAATGTCGAGTAGGGGGCGAAGCTTTCTTT. The encoded protein is CASSQCRVGGEAFF.

This clonotype has more than one count but fewer than ten. The chain links TRBV7-2 to TRBJ2-1, with no clear D. This CDR3 is 14 amino acids long. Trimming took off 0 bases at V and 5 bases at J, with 8 bases between the two ends. The V gene's germline CDR1 is SGHTA and CDR2 FQGNSA. This CDR3 is CASSLAGWNNEQFF. CDR3 coding DNA: TGTGCCAGCAGCTTAGCAGGGTGGAACAATGAGCAGTTCTTC.

Of note for this clonotype: A much more abundant neighbour one base away suggests this may be a read error. The V call is TRBV6-1, the J call TRBJ1-5; a weak D match, TRBD1 (5 bases). CDR3 size: 17 residues. The ends were cut back, 1 base at V and 6 bases at J, with 19 bases in the middle. The germline V gene encodes CDR1 MNHNS and CDR2 SASEGT. The DNA for the CDR3 is TGTGCCAGCAGTGAAGTAGCTTGGGGGACCCGGGGTCAGCCCCAGCATTTT. Translation: CASSEVAWGTRGQPQHF.

This clonotype has just a few counts. V and J are TRBV20-1 and TRBJ2-7, with D maybe TRBD2 (6 bases). The CDR3 spans 13 residues. Trimming took off 6 bases at V and 3 bases at J, with 15 bases between the two ends. Germline V gives CDR1 DFQATT, CDR2 SNEGSKA (reference sequence). The CDR3 DNA reads as TGCAGTGCCACGGGACTCCCAATCTACGAGCAGTACTTC. It specifies CSATGLPIYEQYF.

This chain joins TRBV19 and TRBJ2-1; 11 bases map to TRBD2. Per the germline V gene, CDR1 is LNHDA and CDR2 is SQIVND (reference sequence). The CDR3 is 17 residues long. Germline trimming cut 5 bases from V and 9 bases from J; bases unmatched to any gene: 15. For the CDR3, the DNA is TGTGCCAGTAGTCCCTCGGGGACTAGCGGAAAAAGGGGTGAGCAGTTCTTC. Protein: CASSPSGTSGKRGEQFF.

V and J are TRBV5-1 and TRBJ2-1; D call uncertain. This CDR3 region has 15 residues. Trimming left V 4 bases short and J 6 bases short, with 17 bases between. Looked up from germline, CDR1 is SGHRS and CDR2 is YFSETQ. This CDR3 reads CASSTGDPACNEQFF. CDR3 in DNA: TGCGCCAGCAGCACTGGAGACCCTGCCTGCAATGAGCAGTTCTTC.